A single sample is the source of the 6 T cell receptor beta chains below, sequenced in a study of OX40 agonist ivuxolimab in advanced cancers. Generated by immunoSEQ multiplex PCR, the TCRdb table keeps only in-frame clones and is missing some. The table shows some 65,000 clones, with around 90% occurring only once. The material sequenced was CD4+ or CD8+ T cells sorted from blood, taken in a trial of the OX40 agonist ivuxolimab. These receptors originate from an adult with an advanced solid tumor such as melanoma, head and neck, liver or kidney cancer.

The chain carries TRBV11-2 and TRBJ1-1; D unclear. Germline V gene lookup returns CDR1 SGHAT and CDR2 FQNNGV. There are 15 residues in the CDR3. Between the trimmed V and J ends, which lost 1 base and 1 base, there was a span of 10 bases. As DNA, the CDR3 is TGTGCCAGCAGCTTAGTAGGCGCTAAGAACACTGAAGCTTTCTTT. This gives the protein CASSLVGAKNTEAFF.

V and J are TRBV7-3 and TRBJ2-5, with D possibly called TRBD1 or TRBD2 (6 bases each). The germline V gene encodes CDR1 SGHTA and CDR2 FQGTGA. The germline V and J ends were trimmed by 5 bases and 5 bases, with 12 bases remaining between them. CDR3 size: 13 residues. The CDR3 region is CASSRKGGETQYF. CDR3 nucleotides: TGTGCCAGCAGCAGAAAAGGGGGGGAGACCCAGTACTTC.

The chain employs TRBV11-2 and TRBJ1-6; no reliable D call. The ends were cut back, 4 bases at V and 2 bases at J, with 6 bases in the middle. The CDR3 extends over 14 amino acids. CDR1 is SGHAT, CDR2 FQNNGV, per germline. CDR3 sequence (DNA): TGTGCCAGCAGCTCCCTCACCTATAATTCACCCCTCCACTTT. Translated: CASSSLTYNSPLHF. Filled out from reference TRBV11-2 and TRBJ1-6, the complete variable domain reads EAGVAQSPRYKIIEKRQSVAFWCNPISGHATLYWYQQILGQGPKLLIQFQNNGVVDDSQLPKDRFSAERLKGVDSTLKIQPAKLEDSAVYLCASSSLTYNSPLHFGNGTRLTVT.

The chain combines TRBV5-4 with TRBJ2-1, with D hard to call. V shed 0 bases and J shed 10 bases, with 11 bases lying between them. Germline V lookup: CDR1 SGHNT, CDR2 YYREEE (reference sequence). The CDR3 spans 13 residues. CDR3 coding DNA: TGTGCCAGCAGCTTGGACCCTACCGAAGAGCAGTTCTTC. The encoded protein is CASSLDPTEEQFF. The full variable domain, completed using reference TRBV5-4 and TRBJ2-1, is ETGVTQSPTHLIKTRGQQVTLRCSSQSGHNTVSWYQQALGQGPQFIFQYYREEENGRGNFPPRFSGLQFPNYSSELNVNALELDDSALYLCASSLDPTEEQFFGPGTRLTVL.

V gene TRBV19 combines with J gene TRBJ2-5; 7 positions match TRBD1. J was trimmed by 4 bases and V by 4 bases; bases with no gene match: 6. The CDR3 contains 14 residues. Germline CDR1 is LNHDA and CDR2 is SQIVND (reference sequence). The CDR3 region has the DNA TGTGCCAGTAGTACAGCCAGGGGGTCAGAGACCCAGTACTTC. Residues: CASSTARGSETQYF.

The CDR3 region has the DNA TGTGCCAGCAGCACCAAGGGGGCGAACACCGGGGAGCTGTTTTTT. It translates to CASSTKGANTGELFF. The chain carries TRBV6-1 and TRBJ2-2; TRBD1 is a possible D gene (6 bases). From germline, CDR1 is MNHNS and CDR2 SASEGT. V lost 6 bases to trimming and J lost 0 bases, with 11 bases between them. The CDR3 is 15 residues long.